The TCR beta chain under discussion was sequenced for a study of T cells in localized non-small cell lung cancer (dated by TCRdb to the early 2020s). In terms of the full investigation: The study examined T cell repertoires in under 300 patients with early-stage NSCLC and compared tumors with uninvolved tumor-adjacent lungs. All 250 or so NSCLC patients in the cohort were treatment-naive and had localized lung tumors that were resected. Of the NSCLC patients, 129 were male and around 99 were female, and the mean age was approximately 66 years. On the study overall, not on this receptor specifically: The highest T cell clonality was observed in uninvolved tumor-adjacent lung, where clonality exceeded that of tumor, suggesting that antigenic responses were more focused in uninvolved tumor-adjacent lung. Higher blood T cell density associated with longer overall survival, while higher adjacent-lung clonality associated with shorter survival. A median of roughly 60 of the top 100 tumor clones turned up in the paired uninvolved adjacent lung, and under 30 of those clones also ranked among the top 100 of that same adjacent lung. Because of the exploratory design, TCR variables were selected using unadjusted p-values without false-discovery rate correction. Because multi-region tumor sequencing was not performed, intratumor heterogeneity could not be ruled out.

At diagnosis, peripheral blood, uninvolved tumor-adjacent lung and tumor were collected and stored as a combination of fresh-frozen and FFPE material. Blood samples were analyzed as peripheral blood mononuclear cells for TCR repertoire profiling. With regard to this clone: Its cognate antigen has yet to be identified. Base qualities are missing; no much larger clone stands one base away.

The immunoSEQ Assay was used to sequence TCR beta CDR3 regions from DNA. On the authors' methods: T cell density was computed as TCR beta template counts normalized to usable DNA estimated by amplifying housekeeping genes. Using the preseqR package, richness was estimated by extrapolating to 120,000 templates for tissue samples and 400,000 templates for PBMC samples. Clonality was taken to be one minus Pielou's evenness. Differential abundance testing on productive amino-acid clonotypes, with a minimum total count of 5 and an alpha of 0.1, was used to identify tissue-enriched TCRs. The Jaccard Index and the Morisita Overlap Index were used to measure how much the repertoires overlapped between compartments. GLIPH clustered TCR beta CDR3s with public tetramer-defined viral CDR3s; viral motifs required at least three viral sequences plus V-gene enrichment. The source is immuneACCESS, and TCRdb retained only in-frame sequences with V and J called. Part of the clones is not carried over; for the studies checked, unresolved V genes explain less than half of this, and the remainder is unexplained. D and trimming were read from the DNA, whereas the V and J calls and clone size are those reported in that table. The sample has tens of thousands of clones on record, about 90% of them singletons. Jointly, the top ten make up under 25% of the sample.

Sequencing was performed on peripheral blood, taken before any cancer treatment. The clonotype originates from a man between 40 and 70 years old with stage I squamous cell lung carcinoma.

In nucleotides, the sequence is TGTGCCAGCAGGAGCGGTTACGAGCAGTACTTC. It specifies CASRSGYEQYF. The V gene is TRBV28 and the J gene is TRBJ2-7; the D gene is possibly TRBD2, with 5 bases matching. The CDR3 spans 11 residues, from the cysteine through the phenylalanine. The sequence is cut down to CDR3 DNA, 33 bases in frame from base 1. Relative to germline, V is 6 bases shorter and J is 4 bases shorter, with 7 bases between their ends. Per the germline V gene, MDHEN is the CDR1 and SYDVKM is the CDR2.